The sequence of this T cell receptor beta chain was determined in a study of blood T cell repertoires in COVID-19. The overall study: Samples came from the United States, Italy and Spain, spanning acute and convalescent COVID-19.

CDR3 length: 15 amino acids. CDR1 LGHDT and CDR2 YNNKEL come from the germline V gene (reference sequence). V was clipped by 1 base and J by 3 bases, with 12 bases between them. Per the authors' pipeline: Estimation of nucleated cell counts relied on the amplification of reference gene primers. Sequencing used immunoSEQ multiplex PCR; TCRdb keeps in-frame clones, though not all of them. The V and J calls and clone size come from that table; D and trimming were worked out from the DNA. The sample shows roughly 260,000 clones, roughly 86% of them seen only once. This receptor was taken from a woman in her 30s with COVID-19, enrolled during active disease. The V call is TRBV3-1 (or the pseudogene TRBV3-2), the J call TRBJ1-2; TRBD1 might be the D (5 bases). Sequenced material: peripheral blood. This CDR3 reads CASSQGVARDYGYTF. Here the CDR3 DNA reads TGTGCCAGCAGCCAAGGCGTCGCCAGGGACTATGGCTACACCTTC.